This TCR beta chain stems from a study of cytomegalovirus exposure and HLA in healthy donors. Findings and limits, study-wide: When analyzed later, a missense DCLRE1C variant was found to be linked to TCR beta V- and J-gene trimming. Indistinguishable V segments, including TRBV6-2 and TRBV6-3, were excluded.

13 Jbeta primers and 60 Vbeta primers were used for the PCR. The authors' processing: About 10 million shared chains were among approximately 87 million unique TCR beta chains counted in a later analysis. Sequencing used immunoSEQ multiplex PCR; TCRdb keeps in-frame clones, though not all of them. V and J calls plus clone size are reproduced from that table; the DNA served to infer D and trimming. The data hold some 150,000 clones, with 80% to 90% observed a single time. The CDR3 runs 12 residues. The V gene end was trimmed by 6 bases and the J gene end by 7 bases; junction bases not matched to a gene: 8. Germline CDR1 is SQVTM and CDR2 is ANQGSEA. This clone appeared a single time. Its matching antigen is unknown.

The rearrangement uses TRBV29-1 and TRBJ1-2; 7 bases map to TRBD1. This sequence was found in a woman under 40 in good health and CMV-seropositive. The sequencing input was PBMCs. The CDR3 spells CSVAQGRGGYTF. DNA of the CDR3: TGCAGCGTCGCACAGGGGCGGGGTGGCTACACCTTC.